The rows below give T cell receptor beta chains drawn from one sample of a study of blood T cell repertoires in COVID-19. Using immunoSEQ multiplex PCR, the repertoire was profiled, and TCRdb retains in-frame clones only, with some absent. The data show about 76,000 clones, about nine tenths seen once. The sequenced material came from peripheral blood. The receptors were gathered from a woman older than 75 with active or convalescent COVID-19. Both conserved end residues are part of each CDR3. D genes are given only for firm matches. Clone size, where shown, is once, few, many, or a class for clones that have expanded.

V gene	clone size	J gene	D gene	CDR3 DNA	CDR3 protein
TRBV14	NA	TRBJ1-2	NA	TGTGCCAGCAGCCAAGAATTTCGCGGTCCTTCGGATGGCTACACCTTC	CASSQEFRGPSDGYTF
TRBV9	NA	TRBJ2-7	TRBD2	TGTGCCAGCAGCGTAGAGGGACTAGCGTTGGACGAGCAGTACTTC	CASSVEGLALDEQYF
TRBV7-9	NA	TRBJ2-7	NA	TGTGCCAGCAGCTTCCCCGGGACACCGTACGAGCAGTACTTC	CASSFPGTPYEQYF
TRBV27	few	TRBJ1-5	NA	TGTGCCAGCAGTTTAAGGGGTCAGCAGCCCCAGCATTTT	CASSLRGQQPQHF
TRBV5-4	NA	TRBJ1-1	TRBD1	TGTGCCAGCGGACCGCCGGGACAGGCTGAAGCTTTCTTT	CASGPPGQAEAFF
TRBV6-1	NA	TRBJ2-3	NA	TGTGCCAGCAGTGAAGAAGGGGGAGGGGCAGATACGCAGTATTTT	CASSEEGGGADTQYF
TRBV10-3	NA	TRBJ2-1	NA	TGTGCCATCAGTGGGGGCTCTCCCTACAATGAGCAGTTCTTC	CAISGGSPYNEQFF
TRBV6-5	NA	TRBJ2-3	NA	TGTGCCAGCAGTTACGGCTCGCTAGAAACAGATACGCAGTATTTT	CASSYGSLETDTQYF
TRBV28	once	TRBJ1-5	TRBD1	TGTGCCAGCACTTCCCCACTCGGGACAGGGGGTGATAGCAATCAGCCCCAGCATTTT	CASTSPLGTGGDSNQPQHF
TRBV3-1/TRBV3-2	many	TRBJ2-1	NA	TGTGCCAGCAGCCAAGATGCTCCGGGGGCCGGGAGGAATGAGCAGTTCTTC	CASSQDAPGAGRNEQFF
TRBV11-2	NA	TRBJ1-6	NA	TGTGCCAGCAGCTTAGCGCCGAGCTCCTATAATTCACCCCTCCACTTT	CASSLAPSSYNSPLHF
TRBV9	NA	TRBJ1-2	NA	TGTGCCAGCAGCGTAGAAGCGACAGTGGTGTACGGTGGCTACACCTTC	CASSVEATVVYGGYTF
TRBV6-2/TRBV6-3	NA	TRBJ2-7	NA	TGTGCCAGCAGTGATTTTCCGGGACTGAGAGATTACGAGCAGTACTTC	CASSDFPGLRDYEQYF
TRBV4-3	NA	TRBJ1-4	NA	TGCGCCAGCAGCCAAGCGATAGTTCGCTCCACTAATGAAAAACTGTTTTTT	CASSQAIVRSTNEKLFF
TRBV19	once	TRBJ1-1	NA	TGTGCCAGTAGTATACTTTGGCGACAGTCTAACACTGAAGCTTTCTTT	CASSILWRQSNTEAFF
TRBV6-4	NA	TRBJ2-7	NA	TGTGCCAGCAGCATAGAAATAGACAGTCACGAGCAGTACTTC	CASSIEIDSHEQYF
TRBV7-9	once	TRBJ1-1	NA	TGTGCCAGCAGCTTCTCGCTAAACACTGAAGCTTTCTTT	CASSFSLNTEAFF
TRBV18	once	TRBJ1-4	TRBD1	TGTGCCAGCTCACAGGACAGGGTCGATGAAAAACTGTTTTTT	CASSQDRVDEKLFF
TRBV27	few	TRBJ1-4	TRBD1	TGTGCCAGCAGTTTCCGACGACCAGGGGGTTATCCGGAAAAACTGTTTTTT	CASSFRRPGGYPEKLFF
TRBV2	NA	TRBJ2-7	TRBD1	TGTGCCAGCAGTTACACCGGGACAGGGATCTACGAGCAGTACTTC	CASSYTGTGIYEQYF